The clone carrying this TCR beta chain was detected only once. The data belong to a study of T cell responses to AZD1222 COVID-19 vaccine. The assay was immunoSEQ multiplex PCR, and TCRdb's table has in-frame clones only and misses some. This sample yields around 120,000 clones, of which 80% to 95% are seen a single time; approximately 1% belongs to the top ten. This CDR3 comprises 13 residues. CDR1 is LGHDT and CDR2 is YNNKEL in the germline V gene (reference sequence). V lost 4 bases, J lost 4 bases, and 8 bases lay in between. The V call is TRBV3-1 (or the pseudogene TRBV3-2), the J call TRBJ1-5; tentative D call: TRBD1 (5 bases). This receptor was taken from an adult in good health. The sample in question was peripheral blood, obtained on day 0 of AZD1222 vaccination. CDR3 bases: TGTGCCAGCAGCCCGAGACAGAATCAGCCCCAGCATTTT. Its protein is CASSPRQNQPQHF.